This passage covers 5 T cell receptor beta chains from one sample sequenced in a study of blood T cell repertoires in COVID-19 (dated by TCRdb to 2018 to 2021). To prepare the library, the immunoSEQ multiplex PCR assay was applied. Imported from immuneACCESS, the table was reduced by TCRdb to in-frame sequences with V and J called. These copies leave out some clones; in studies compared against another copy, an unresolved V gene accounts for under half, and the cause of the remainder is not known. Counted in this sample were 350,000 to 450,000 clones; roughly 86% of them appeared once. Together, the top ten hold 1.5% to 2% of the sample. Sequenced input: PBMCs or T cells enriched from blood (not recorded which). The receptors come from a woman aged 25 to 39 who had recovered from COVID-19.

CDR3: CASSLTGGSQPQHF. The CDR3 DNA follows: TGTGCCAGCAGCTTGACAGGGGGCAGTCAGCCCCAGCATTTT. The chain uses TRBV7-9 and TRBJ1-5; 10 nucleotides match TRBD1. The CDR3 has 14 amino acids. Germline CDR1 is SEHNR and CDR2 is FQNEAQ (reference sequence). V lost 3 bases to trimming and J lost 6 bases; unmatched junction nucleotides: 2.

V usage is TRBV28 and J usage is TRBJ2-4, with D perhaps matching TRBD1 (6 bases). The CDR3 extends over 17 amino acids. The V gene lost 8 bases and the J gene lost 0 bases, with 20 bases spanning the gap. The germline V gene encodes CDR1 MDHEN and CDR2 SYDVKM. The CDR3 protein is CASGEPAGDGAKNIQYF. The CDR3 region has the DNA TGTGCCAGCGGGGAACCAGCAGGGGATGGAGCCAAAAACATTCAGTACTTC.

There are a few counts of this clone. The chain recombines TRBV7-8 with TRBJ1-4; 10 nucleotides line up with TRBD1. The CDR3 has 15 amino acids. From germline, CDR1 is SGHVS and CDR2 FQNEAQ. With V trimmed by 5 bases and J by 8 bases, 8 bases remained unmatched. For the CDR3, the DNA is TGTGCCAGCAGCACCCGACAGGGGGCAGGGGAAAAACTGTTTTTT. Translated: CASSTRQGAGEKLFF.

The chain couples TRBV7-9 to TRBJ2-7, with a weak D call TRBD1 (5 bases). The CDR3 loop spans 14 amino acids. Trimming removed 4 bases from V and 2 bases from J, with 12 bases in between. Germline-derived CDR1 and CDR2 are SEHNR and FQNEAQ (reference sequence). The CDR3 protein is CASSSTTVTYEQYF. The CDR3 region has the DNA TGTGCCAGCAGCTCGACGACAGTCACCTACGAGCAGTACTTC. Supplemented by reference TRBV7-9 and TRBJ2-7, the full variable domain reads DTGVSQNPRHKITKRGQNVTFRCDPISEHNRLYWYRQTLGQGPEFLTYFQNEAQLEKSRLLSDRFSAERPKGSFSTLEIQRTEQGDSAMYLCASSSTTVTYEQYFGPGTRLTVT.

V usage is TRBV6-6 and J usage is TRBJ1-3; the D is unclear. Germline-derived CDR1 and CDR2 are MNHNY and SVGAGI (reference sequence). This CDR3 has 13 residues. Trimming left V 0 bases short and J 8 bases short, with 8 bases between. The DNA of the CDR3 is TGTGCCAGCAGTTACTCGAGGGCGGACACCATATATTTT. It encodes CASSYSRADTIYF.